Listed here are 11 T cell receptor beta chains from one sample, sequenced in a study of T cell responses to AZD1222 COVID-19 vaccine. The method was immunoSEQ multiplex PCR; TCRdb's version includes in-frame clones alone and lacks a portion of them. The sample has 95,000 to 150,000 clones, roughly 89% seen once. This sample comprised peripheral blood, obtained on day 0 of MenACWY control vaccination. These receptors came from an adult in good health.

This chain links TRBV6-5 with TRBJ2-2; D not certain. Germline-derived CDR1 and CDR2 are MNHEY and SVGAGI. This CDR3 is built from 16 residues. Deletions cut 2 bases from V and 2 bases from J, with 12 bases between. In DNA form, the CDR3 reads TGTGCCAGCAGTTACGTCTGGCAGACCAACACCGGGGAGCTGTTTTTT. Its translation is CASSYVWQTNTGELFF.

This clone was counted a few times. The chain uses TRBV19 and TRBJ1-2; D gene ambiguous. The CDR3 extends over 13 amino acids. V lost 1 base, J lost 5 bases, and 8 bases lay in between. Germline-derived CDR1 and CDR2 are LNHDA and SQIVND (reference sequence). CDR3 residues: CASSIGAEYGYTF. Written as DNA, the CDR3 is TGTGCCAGTAGTATAGGGGCGGAGTATGGCTACACCTTC.

The chain links TRBV10-3 to TRBJ1-2; no clear D. The V end lost 2 bases, the J end lost 8 bases, and 6 bases lay between the germline ends. Germline V CDR1 and CDR2: ENHRY, SYGVKD. The CDR3 loop spans 11 amino acids. Here the CDR3 reads CAISEAYGYTF. CDR3 sequence (DNA): TGTGCCATCAGTGAGGCATACGGCTACACCTTC.

V usage is TRBV6-6 and J usage is TRBJ1-5; possibly TRBD1 for D (6 bases). Germline V gene data show CDR1 as MNHNY and CDR2 as SVGAGI (reference sequence). This CDR3 contains 16 residues. V dropped 2 bases and J dropped 11 bases, with 22 bases sitting between them. In DNA form, the CDR3 reads TGTGCCAGCAGTTACGCGCCCACAGGGACCCATAGGGCCCAGCATTTT. Its protein is CASSYAPTGTHRAQHF.

The chain uses TRBV15 and TRBJ2-7, with a tentative D call TRBD1 (5 bases). Between the trimmed V and J ends, which lost 0 bases and 2 bases, there was a span of 11 bases. The CDR3 consists of 15 residues. The germline V gene encodes CDR1 LNHNV and CDR2 YYDKDF (reference sequence). This chain's CDR3 is CATSRDVQGTYEQYF. In nucleotides, the CDR3 is TGTGCCACCAGCAGAGATGTGCAGGGAACCTACGAGCAGTACTTC.

The rearrangement joins TRBV6-5 to TRBJ1-1; D remains unclear. Germline V gene sequence: CDR1 MNHEY, CDR2 SVGAGI. The CDR3 is made up of 13 amino acids. V was pared by 6 bases and J by 1 base, with 9 bases between. CDR3 residues: CASRSRWNTEAFF. The CDR3, as DNA: TGTGCCAGCAGGAGTCGTTGGAACACTGAAGCTTTCTTT.

The gene calls are TRBV12-3 or TRBV12-4 and TRBJ2-7; the match to TRBD1 covers 9 bases. This CDR3 has 13 amino acids. Trimming took 6 bases from V and 3 from J; bases not matched to a gene: 3. The CDR3 here is CASRLTGGYEQYF. The CDR3 DNA is TGTGCCAGCAGGTTGACAGGGGGCTACGAGCAGTACTTC.

This rearrangement joins TRBV5-4 to TRBJ2-3, with D possibly called TRBD1 or TRBD2 (5 bases each). CDR1 is SGHNT, CDR2 YYREEE, per germline (reference sequence). The CDR3 totals 16 residues. Trimming took 4 bases from V and 0 from J, leaving 15 bases between them. CDR3 region: CASSAVGRTSTDTQYF. As DNA, the CDR3 is TGTGCCAGCAGCGCCGTGGGGCGGACTAGCACAGATACGCAGTATTTT.

V usage is TRBV30 and J usage is TRBJ1-5, with 7 bases aligning to TRBD1. V lost 2 bases and J lost 6; bases outside the gene matches: 13. CDR3 length: 16 amino acids. CDR1 is GTSNPN, CDR2 SVGIG, per germline (reference sequence). In nucleotides, the CDR3 is TGTGCCTGGAGTTACGGCAGGGGGTGGGATGGTCAGCCCCAGCATTTT. Residues: CAWSYGRGWDGQPQHF.

This clone was observed once. J is TRBJ2-5 and V is TRBV5-1; no clear D gene. V lost 2 bases, J lost 5 bases, and 7 bases lay in between. The CDR3 is made up of 12 amino acids. CDR1 and CDR2 (germline): SGHRS, YFSETQ. CDR3 loop: CASSFGDETQYF. As DNA, the CDR3 is TGCGCCAGCAGCTTCGGAGATGAGACCCAGTACTTC.

This chain joins TRBV5-5 and TRBJ2-4; D might be TRBD2 (5 bases). V lost 0 bases and J lost 0, with 10 bases in between. CDR1 and CDR2 from the germline V gene are SGHKS and YYEKEE (reference sequence). The CDR3 extends over 16 amino acids. CDR3 in amino acids: CASSLEVGVAKNIQYF. In nucleotides, the CDR3 is TGTGCCAGCAGCTTGGAAGTGGGAGTAGCCAAAAACATTCAGTACTTC.